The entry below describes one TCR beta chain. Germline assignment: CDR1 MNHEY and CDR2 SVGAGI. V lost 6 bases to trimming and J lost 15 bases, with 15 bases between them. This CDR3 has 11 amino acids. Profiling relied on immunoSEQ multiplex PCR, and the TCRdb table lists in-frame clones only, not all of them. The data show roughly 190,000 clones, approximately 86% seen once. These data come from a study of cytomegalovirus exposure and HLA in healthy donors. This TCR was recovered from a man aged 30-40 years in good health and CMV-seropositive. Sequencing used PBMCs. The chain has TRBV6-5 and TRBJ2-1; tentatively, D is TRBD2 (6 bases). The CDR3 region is CASSQTGDGFF. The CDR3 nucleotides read TGTGCCAGCAGCCAAACGGGGGATGGGTTCTTC.